The 22 T cell receptor beta chains listed next were all sequenced from one sample in a study of shared clonotypes between healthy human individuals. TCRdb's copy holds only in-frame clones and misses some; the assay was immunoSEQ multiplex PCR. Of 450,000 to 500,000 clones listed, less than 80% were seen once; the top ten hold about 12%. Source material: PBMCs. These receptors all stem from a woman aged 40 to 55 in good health. Some clones in this sample may be carry-over from other donors' samples.

This clone was seen just once. The J gene is TRBJ2-7, the V gene TRBV5-6, with 14 bases fitting TRBD2. Per germline, CDR1 SGHDT and CDR2 YYEEEE. This CDR3 spans 17 amino acids. V lost 0 bases, J lost 2 bases, and 4 bases stayed unmatched. The CDR3 nucleotides are TGTGCCAGCAGCTTGGGACTAGCGGGAGGGCCCGCCTACGAGCAGTACTTC. It specifies CASSLGLAGGPAYEQYF.

The genes are TRBV9 and TRBJ2-2, with D unclear. In germline, CDR1 is SGDLS, CDR2 YYNGEE. This CDR3 spans 14 amino acids. Trimming left V 0 bases short and J 3 bases short, with 6 bases between. The CDR3 loop reads CASSVDTDTGELFF. In nucleotides, the CDR3 is TGTGCCAGCAGCGTAGATACGGACACCGGGGAGCTGTTTTTT.

The chain combines TRBV5-1 with TRBJ2-3; 8 bases are shared with TRBD2. Germline CDR1 reads SGHRS; CDR2 reads YFSETQ. With V trimmed by 2 bases and J by 6 bases, 8 bases remained unmatched. The CDR3 has 15 amino acids. As DNA, the CDR3 is TGCGCCAGCAGCTTAGGCAGCGGGAGTTCTGATACGCAGTATTTT. Translated: CASSLGSGSSDTQYF.

The chain employs TRBV5-4 and TRBJ1-4; no reliable D call. CDR3 length equals 14 residues. Germline CDR1 and CDR2: SGHNT and YYREEE (reference sequence). Trimming took 4 bases from V and 7 from J, leaving 14 bases between them. This CDR3 reads CASSDGLRGEKLFF. The CDR3 nucleotides read TGTGCCAGCAGCGATGGACTAAGAGGTGAAAAACTGTTTTTT.

This clone has ten or more counts. The chain is built from TRBV7-9 and TRBJ2-2; TRBD1 is a possible D gene (6 bases). The V end was cut by 3 bases, the J end by 7 bases, with 15 bases between. The CDR3 covers 15 residues. In germline, CDR1 is SEHNR, CDR2 FQNEAQ (reference sequence). The CDR3 DNA is TGTGCCAGCAGCTTCGCCCAGGGGTTAATCGGGGAGCTGTTTTTT. It encodes CASSFAQGLIGELFF.

This clone was recorded once. The chain couples TRBV9 to TRBJ2-1, with 8 bases aligning to TRBD2. Trimming took 3 bases from V and 7 from J; bases not matched to a gene: 9. This CDR3 is built from 15 residues. Germline CDR1 is SGDLS and CDR2 is YYNGEE. Here the CDR3 reads CASSAAPSGGNEQFF. DNA for the CDR3: TGTGCCAGCAGCGCGGCGCCCAGCGGGGGAAATGAGCAGTTCTTC.

The CDR3 DNA follows: TGTGCCAGCAGCTCGAGTGGGGCTTGGGATACGCAGTATTTT. Its translation is CASSSSGAWDTQYF. V usage is TRBV9 and J usage is TRBJ2-3; weak D call: TRBD1 (5 bases). The CDR3 is made up of 14 amino acids. V lost 4 bases and J 6 bases, leaving 15 bases between the germline ends. From germline, CDR1 is SGDLS and CDR2 YYNGEE.

This chain joins TRBV20-1 and TRBJ2-7; D is unclear. The germline CDR1 and CDR2 sequences are DFQATT and SNEGSKA (reference sequence). CDR3 size: 11 residues. V shed 7 bases and J shed 8 bases, with 15 bases lying between them. CDR3 bases: TGCAGTGGGGCCCCACCGGAGCAGCAGTACTTC. It is translated as CSGAPPEQQYF.

CDR3 sequence reads: CASSQSFGSSSYEQYF. CDR3 in DNA: TGCGCCAGCAGTCAATCTTTTGGGTCGAGCTCCTACGAGCAGTACTTC. V and J are TRBV23-1 and TRBJ2-7; D gene ambiguous. TRBV23-1 belongs to the ORF category, with a function that is uncertain. Deletions cut 0 bases from V and 0 bases from J, with 12 bases between. This CDR3 has 16 amino acids.

The rearrangement uses TRBV7-3 and TRBJ2-7; perhaps D is TRBD1 or TRBD2 (5 bases each). Germline V gene data show CDR1 as SGHTA and CDR2 as FQGTGA. V was cut by 4 bases and J by 0 bases, with 7 bases left in between. This CDR3 spans 13 amino acids. In DNA, the CDR3 is TGTGCCAGCAGCTGGGGACCCTCCTACGAGCAGTACTTC. Translated, it gives CASSWGPSYEQYF.

The chain links TRBV5-1 to TRBJ1-5, with D unresolved. Trimming pared 4 bases from V and 2 bases from J, leaving 7 bases between. The CDR3 runs to 13 residues. Germline V gene sequence: CDR1 SGHRS, CDR2 YFSETQ. The CDR3 loop reads CASSMDGNQPQHF. The CDR3 region has the DNA TGCGCCAGCAGCATGGACGGCAATCAGCCCCAGCATTTT.

J is TRBJ1-4 and V is TRBV18; tentative D call: TRBD1 (5 bases). The germline CDR1 and CDR2 sequences are KGHSH and LQKENI. Between the trimmed V and J ends, which lost 3 bases and 8 bases, there was a span of 10 bases. The CDR3 loop spans 13 amino acids. The CDR3 region is CASSPGGDEKLFF. The CDR3 DNA follows: TGTGCCAGCTCACCCGGGGGGGACGAAAAACTGTTTTTT.

CDR3 amino acids: CASSLGSSGTTYEQYF. Here the CDR3 DNA reads TGTGCCAGCAGCTTAGGATCTAGCGGGACTACCTACGAGCAGTACTTC. The chain is built from TRBV11-2 and TRBJ2-7, with 9 positions matching TRBD2. The CDR3 extends over 16 amino acids. Germline CDR1 is SGHAT and CDR2 is FQNNGV. Trimming at V came to 1 base and at J to 2 bases, leaving 6 bases not matched to a gene.

Regarding this clone: A single base is all that separates this from a far larger clone, so a read error is likely. V and J are TRBV4-2 and TRBJ2-5; 7 positions agree with TRBD2. The CDR3 runs 15 residues. CDR1 and CDR2 from the germline V gene are LGHNA and YNFKEQ. The CDR3 nucleotides are TGTGCCAGCAGCCATTCTTCTAGCGGCCAAGAGGCCCAGTACTTC. Its protein is CASSHSSSGQEAQYF.

The rearrangement joins TRBV9 to TRBJ2-3; TRBD2 agrees at 9 bases. V dropped 3 bases and J dropped 7; count of bases not matched to a gene: 15. This CDR3 has 17 amino acids. Germline CDR1 reads SGDLS; CDR2 reads YYNGEE. The CDR3 nucleotides read TGTGCCAGCAGCGCGTTTAGCGGGAGCGGGGGAATATATACGCAGTATTTT. Translating gives CASSAFSGSGGIYTQYF.

The chain combines TRBV7-9 with TRBJ1-4, with a tentative D call TRBD1 (6 bases). The germline V gene encodes CDR1 SEHNR and CDR2 FQNEAQ (reference sequence). V lost 1 base and J 6 bases, leaving 21 bases between the germline ends. This CDR3 has 18 amino acids. CDR3 DNA: TGTGCCAGCAGCTTAGTATCGGCATTCGGGACACGGGATGAAAAACTGTTTTTT. Its protein is CASSLVSAFGTRDEKLFF. The variable domain in full, completed from reference TRBV7-9 and TRBJ1-4, reads DTGVSQNPRHKITKRGQNVTFRCDPISEHNRLYWYRQTLGQGPEFLTYFQNEAQLEKSRLLSDRFSAERPKGSFSTLEIQRTEQGDSAMYLCASSLVSAFGTRDEKLFFGSGTQLSVL.

CDR3 coding DNA: TGTGCCAGCAGCCAAGATCAATTAATCGACAGGGAGAAGGAGACCCAGTACTTC. It yields the protein CASSQDQLIDREKETQYF. This chain joins TRBV14 and TRBJ2-5, with TRBD1 matching over 7 bases. CDR3 length: 18 residues. Trimming at V came to 0 bases and at J to 5 bases, leaving 15 bases not matched to a gene. Per germline, CDR1 SGHDN and CDR2 FVKESK.

This sequence joins TRBV5-4 and TRBJ2-2; a possible D gene is TRBD1 (6 bases). This CDR3 is built from 15 residues. The germline gives CDR1 SGHNT, CDR2 YYREEE (reference sequence). V was shortened by 2 bases and J by 5 bases, with 13 bases between the two germline ends. The chain's CDR3 is CASSLSGTPTGELFF. CDR3 coding DNA: TGTGCCAGCAGCTTATCCGGGACACCAACCGGGGAGCTGTTTTTT.

The rearrangement links TRBV5-6 to TRBJ2-2; D is undetermined. Looked up from germline, CDR1 is SGHDT and CDR2 is YYEEEE. Trimming took off 2 bases at V and 7 bases at J, with 6 bases between the two ends. The CDR3 contains 12 residues. In nucleotides, the CDR3 is TGTGCCAGCAGCTTCTTTGGCGGGGAGCTGTTTTTT. It encodes CASSFFGGELFF.

V usage is TRBV27 and J usage is TRBJ2-7; possibly TRBD2 for D (5 bases). Trimming took off 2 bases at V and 0 bases at J, with 11 bases between the two ends. The germline V gene encodes CDR1 MNHEY and CDR2 SMNVEV (reference sequence). This CDR3 region has 15 residues. CDR3 sequence (DNA): TGTGCCAGCAGTTTAGGGTATAGCGCCTCCTACGAGCAGTACTTC. It translates to CASSLGYSASYEQYF.

This rearrangement joins TRBV7-2 to TRBJ2-7; 7 bases line up with TRBD1. Looked up from germline, CDR1 is SGHTA and CDR2 is FQGNSA. The J segment lost 3 bases and the V segment lost 0 bases, leaving 2 bases of the junction unmatched. This CDR3 comprises 14 residues. The DNA for the CDR3 is TGTGCCAGCAGCTTAGCGGGGACAGTCTACGAGCAGTACTTC. This translates into CASSLAGTVYEQYF. Based on the CDR3 plus reference TRBV7-2 and TRBJ2-7, the full variable domain is GAGVSQSPSNKVTEKGKDVELRCDPISGHTALYWYRQSLGQGLEFLIYFQGNSAPDKSGLPSDRFSAERTGGSVSTLTIQRTQQEDSAVYLCASSLAGTVYEQYFGPGTRLTVT.

The CDR3 nucleotides are TGTGCCAGCAGCCAAGATTGGACTAGCGGGAGGACCGGGGAGCTGTTTTTT. Translation gives CASSQDWTSGRTGELFF. The chain couples TRBV4-2 to TRBJ2-2; 14 bases align to TRBD2. Trimming removed 0 bases from V and 5 bases from J; junction bases left unmatched: 2. CDR1 is LGHNA, CDR2 YNFKEQ, per germline. This CDR3 has 17 amino acids.